This TCR beta chain derives from a study of T cell responses to AZD1222 COVID-19 vaccine (dated by TCRdb to about 2021). Some background on the complete study: AZD1222 recipients given second doses at about 4 weeks or at about 12 weeks were pooled, since spike-specific TCR depth and breadth were not found to differ between the two schedules. Enrollment into the trials was organized by age into subgroups of 18-55, 56-69 and 70-plus years, and those subgroups contained roughly 150, 30 and 60 TCR-sequenced participants, respectively. TCR sequencing covered 230 to 250 trial participants: nearly 210 given two doses of AZD1222 and approximately 25 given two doses of MenACWY control vaccine.

Study-level results and caveats: Because no samples from the day 14 peak response were available, repertoires could be characterized only after the peak T cell response. Vaccine-associated CD4 TCRs spanned the whole spike protein, with dominant responses in regions 160-218 and 743-854. Nearly half of unique spike-specific TCRs reportedly recognized epitopes outside regions mutated in the B.1.351 and B.1.1.7 variants. The 56-69-year group was small, and its depth increase did not reach significance, likely because of low power. After two AZD1222 doses, both the breadth and the depth of spike-specific TCRs were significantly higher than at day 0 and than in MenACWY recipients. Conclusions about previously exposed vaccinees are limited, since just a handful of AZD1222 recipients were seropositive for SARS-CoV-2 at baseline. Most participants were white British and females outnumbered males, and the authors suggested that clonal diversity may have been underestimated.

The sample's time point, from its label and the paper: baseline before first vaccination. Vaccinee samples were obtained from the UK trials COV001 and COV002, which included a single-blind randomized controlled phase 2/3 trial of AZD1222 (ChAdOx1 nCoV-19) in healthy adults. For TCRbeta chain sequencing, PBMC samples were collected from trial participants at day 0 and at day 28 after the second dose. On this clone: What this receptor recognizes is not known. Base qualities are missing; no much larger clone stands one base away.

The CDR3 contains 13 residues, cysteine and phenylalanine counted. The read is trimmed to its CDR3 DNA, 39 bases read in frame from base 1. Deletion took 9 bases off V and 2 bases off J, with a span of 12 bases between the germline ends. CDR1 and CDR2 are read off the germline V gene as KGHDR and SFDVKD. The CDR3 regions of human TCRbeta chains were analyzed by immunosequencing. Processing in the source paper ran as follows. Repertoire TCRs were matched against a reference library of SARS-CoV-2-specific TCRs generated with the MIRA antigen-specificity platform. Breadth meant the fraction of unique TCRs that were SARS-CoV-2-associated, whereas depth meant the fraction of total T cells that were SARS-CoV-2-associated. Using the MIRA data, each spike-specific TCR was assigned both to the spike region to which the TCR was reactive and to a CD4 or CD8 class. Log10-transformed breadth and depth values were compared by one-way ANOVA with Sidak's multiple comparisons tests. TCRdb limited this immuneACCESS table to in-frame rearrangements with V and J called. A share of clones is missing; checked studies link under half to unresolved V genes, and the rest is unexplained. V and J calls and clone size are given by that table; D and trimming were obtained from the DNA. The sample table records about 86,000 clones; roughly 80% of these occur just once. The ten largest make up more than 20% of the sample.

The chain was built from TRBV24-1 and TRBJ2-5; TRBD2 could be the D gene, as 6 bases match. The sample was peripheral blood, taken on day 0 of AZD1222 vaccination. The receptor's source is an adult in good health. The encoded CDR3 is CATSRDQQETQYF. The DNA sequence is as follows: TGTGCCACCTCGCGGGACCAACAAGAGACCCAGTACTTC.